These 11 T cell receptor beta chains came from one sample sequenced in a study of T cell responses to AZD1222 COVID-19 vaccine. Using immunoSEQ multiplex PCR, the repertoire was profiled, and TCRdb retains in-frame clones only, with some absent. The sample consists of about 140,000 clones, about 91% of them appearing once. This material consisted of peripheral blood, taken 28 days after the second AZD1222 dose. The receptors were sampled from an adult who received the AZD1222 COVID-19 vaccine.

The CDR3 spells CASGPQPTGGNNQPQHF. CDR3 sequence (DNA): TGTGCCAGCGGACCTCAGCCCACAGGGGGTAACAATCAGCCCCAGCATTTT. V and J are TRBV28 and TRBJ1-5; TRBD1 agrees at 8 bases. The CDR3 covers 17 residues. Germline V lookup: CDR1 MDHEN, CDR2 SYDVKM. With V trimmed by 8 bases and J by 3 bases, 15 bases remained unmatched.

This chain connects TRBV4-1 to TRBJ1-3; D remains ambiguous. The CDR3 runs to 14 residues. V dropped 0 bases and J dropped 4 bases, with 7 bases sitting between them. Germline loops: CDR1 MGHRA, CDR2 YSYEKL. CDR3 sequence reads: CASSQDMMGNTIYF. In nucleotides, the CDR3 is TGCGCCAGCAGCCAAGATATGATGGGAAACACCATATATTTT.

The V and J genes are TRBV27 and TRBJ2-2; 7 nucleotides align to TRBD1. The CDR3 covers 15 residues. The V and J ends lost 5 bases and 0 bases, in that order; junction bases with no gene match: 3. Germline CDR1 MNHEY, CDR2 SMNVEV (reference sequence). CDR3 nucleotides: TGTGCCAGCAGTCCCAGGGGGTCGAACACCGGGGAGCTGTTTTTT. Its protein is CASSPRGSNTGELFF.

This chain connects TRBV28 to TRBJ1-5; D is unresolved. V was pared by 6 bases and J by 1 base, with 4 bases between. The CDR3 contains 12 residues. Looked up from germline, CDR1 is MDHEN and CDR2 is SYDVKM. The CDR3 region has the DNA TGTGCCAGCAGACTCAGCAATCAGCCCCAGCATTTT. The encoded protein is CASRLSNQPQHF.

The chain employs TRBV19 and TRBJ1-3; D remains unclear. The germline V and J ends were trimmed by 6 bases and 4 bases, with 7 bases remaining between them. Germline V lookup: CDR1 LNHDA, CDR2 SQIVND (reference sequence). The CDR3 totals 12 residues. CDR3 loop: CASRSIGNTIYF. CDR3 DNA: TGTGCCAGTAGGTCCATCGGAAACACCATATATTTT.

The chain links TRBV19 to TRBJ1-5; D gene ambiguous. The CDR3 has 14 amino acids. From germline, CDR1 is LNHDA and CDR2 SQIVND (reference sequence). The ends were cut back, 5 bases at V and 1 base at J, with 9 bases in the middle. CDR3 region: CASSLHPSNQPQHF. Here the CDR3 DNA reads TGTGCCAGTAGTCTACACCCAAGCAATCAGCCCCAGCATTTT. The variable domain in full, completed from reference TRBV19 and TRBJ1-5, reads DGGITQSPKYLFRKEGQNVTLSCEQNLNHDAMYWYRQDPGQGLRLIYYSQIVNDFQKGDIAEGYSVSREKKESFPLTVTSAQKNPTAFYLCASSLHPSNQPQHFGDGTRLSIL.

This sequence joins TRBV2 and TRBJ1-4; 8 positions agree with TRBD1. This CDR3 has 14 amino acids. Germline V gene lookup returns CDR1 SNHLY and CDR2 FYNNEI. V shed 6 bases and J 4 bases; nucleotides not matched to a gene: 4. The CDR3 reads CASRATGVNEKLFF. CDR3 coding DNA: TGTGCCAGCAGGGCGACAGGGGTTAATGAAAAACTGTTTTTT.

The V and J genes are TRBV4-1 and TRBJ1-2; unclear D gene. The ends were cut back, 1 base at V and 4 bases at J, with 16 bases in the middle. CDR1 MGHRA and CDR2 YSYEKL come from the germline V gene. There are 16 residues in the CDR3. The CDR3 loop is CASSQGGGPRIYGYTF. CDR3 coding DNA: TGCGCCAGCAGCCAAGGGGGAGGGCCACGCATCTATGGCTACACCTTC.

This rearrangement joins TRBV18 to TRBJ2-1; TRBD2 aligns across 7 bases. J gave up 4 bases and V 3 bases, and 6 bases lay outside the gene matches. Germline V lookup: CDR1 KGHSH, CDR2 LQKENI. CDR3 length: 15 amino acids. CDR3 protein: CASSPAGGLYNEQFF. CDR3 coding DNA: TGTGCCAGCTCACCGGCTGGGGGACTATACAATGAGCAGTTCTTC.

V and J are TRBV19 and TRBJ1-2, with 10 bases identical to TRBD1. V lost 6 bases, J lost 4 bases, and 5 bases stayed unmatched. This CDR3 contains 14 residues. Germline-derived CDR1 and CDR2 are LNHDA and SQIVND (reference sequence). The CDR3 sequence is CASRDRDRGYGYTF. DNA of the CDR3: TGTGCCAGTAGAGACCGGGACAGGGGCTATGGCTACACCTTC. Based on the CDR3 plus reference TRBV19 and TRBJ1-2, the full variable domain is DGGITQSPKYLFRKEGQNVTLSCEQNLNHDAMYWYRQDPGQGLRLIYYSQIVNDFQKGDIAEGYSVSREKKESFPLTVTSAQKNPTAFYLCASRDRDRGYGYTFGSGTRLTVV.

CDR3 nucleotides: TGTGCCAGCAGCCCGACAACTCAGCATAGGGAGCAGTTCTTC. Protein sequence: CASSPTTQHREQFF. The V and J genes are TRBV7-3 and TRBJ2-1; D call uncertain. CDR1 SGHTA and CDR2 FQGTGA come from the germline V gene. V was cut by 5 bases and J by 10 bases, with 18 bases left in between. This CDR3 comprises 14 residues. The entire variable domain, with the rest obtained from reference TRBV7-3 and TRBJ2-1, is as follows: GAGVSQTPSNKVTEKGKYVELRCDPISGHTALYWYRQSLGQGPEFLIYFQGTGAADDSGLPNDRFFAVRPEGSVSTLKIQRTERGDSAVYLCASSPTTQHREQFFGPGTRLTVL.